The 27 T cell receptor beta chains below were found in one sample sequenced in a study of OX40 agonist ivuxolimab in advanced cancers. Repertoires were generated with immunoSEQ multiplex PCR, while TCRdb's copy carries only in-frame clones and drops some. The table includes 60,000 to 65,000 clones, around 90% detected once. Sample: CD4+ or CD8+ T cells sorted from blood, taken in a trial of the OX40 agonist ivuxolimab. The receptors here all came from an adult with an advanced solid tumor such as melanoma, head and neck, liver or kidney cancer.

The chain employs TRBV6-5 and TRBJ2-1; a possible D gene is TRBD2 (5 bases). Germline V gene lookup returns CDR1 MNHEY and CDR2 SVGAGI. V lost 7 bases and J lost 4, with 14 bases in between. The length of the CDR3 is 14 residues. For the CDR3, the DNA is TGTGCCAGCAAGGACTCGCGAAATTACAATGAGCAGTTCTTC. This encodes CASKDSRNYNEQFF.

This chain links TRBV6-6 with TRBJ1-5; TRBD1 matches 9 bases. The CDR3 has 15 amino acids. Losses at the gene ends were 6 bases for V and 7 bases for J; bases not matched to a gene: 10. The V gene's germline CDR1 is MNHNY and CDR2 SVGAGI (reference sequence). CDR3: CASRPGQGIGQPQHF. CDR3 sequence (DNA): TGTGCCAGCAGGCCGGGACAGGGTATAGGGCAGCCCCAGCATTTT.

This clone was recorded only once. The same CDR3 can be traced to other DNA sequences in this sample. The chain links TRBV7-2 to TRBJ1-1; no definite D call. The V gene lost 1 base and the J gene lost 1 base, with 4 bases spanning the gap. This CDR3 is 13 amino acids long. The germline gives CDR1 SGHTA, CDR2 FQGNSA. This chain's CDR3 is CASSLDRNTEAFF. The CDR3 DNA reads TGTGCCAGCAGCTTAGACAGGAACACTGAAGCTTTCTTT.

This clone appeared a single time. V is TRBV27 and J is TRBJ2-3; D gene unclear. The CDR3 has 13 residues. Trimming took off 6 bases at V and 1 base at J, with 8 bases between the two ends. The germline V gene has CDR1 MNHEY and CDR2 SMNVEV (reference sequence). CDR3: CASRPLGTDTQYF. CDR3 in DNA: TGTGCCAGCAGACCCCTTGGCACAGATACGCAGTATTTT.

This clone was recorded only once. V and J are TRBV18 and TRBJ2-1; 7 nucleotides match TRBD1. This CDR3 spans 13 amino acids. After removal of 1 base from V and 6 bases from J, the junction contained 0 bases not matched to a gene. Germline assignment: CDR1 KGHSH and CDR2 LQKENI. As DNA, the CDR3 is TGTGCCAGCTCACCACGGGACAGCAATGAGCAGTTCTTC. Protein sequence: CASSPRDSNEQFF.

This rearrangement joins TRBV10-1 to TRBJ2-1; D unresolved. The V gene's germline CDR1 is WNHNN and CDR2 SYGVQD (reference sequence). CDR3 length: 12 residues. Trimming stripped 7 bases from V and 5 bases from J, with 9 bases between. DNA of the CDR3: TGCGCCAGCAACCCCCCGGACAATGAGCAGTTCTTC. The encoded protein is CASNPPDNEQFF.

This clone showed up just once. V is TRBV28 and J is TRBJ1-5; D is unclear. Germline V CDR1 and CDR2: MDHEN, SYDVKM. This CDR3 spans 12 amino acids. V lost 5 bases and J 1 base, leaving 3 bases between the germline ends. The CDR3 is CASSPSNQPQHF. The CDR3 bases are TGTGCCAGCAGTCCAAGCAATCAGCCCCAGCATTTT.

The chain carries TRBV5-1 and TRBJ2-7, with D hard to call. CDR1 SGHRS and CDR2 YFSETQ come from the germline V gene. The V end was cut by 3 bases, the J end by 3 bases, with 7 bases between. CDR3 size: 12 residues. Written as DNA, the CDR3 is TGCGCCAGCAGCTCACAGCGCTACGAGCAGTACTTC. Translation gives CASSSQRYEQYF.

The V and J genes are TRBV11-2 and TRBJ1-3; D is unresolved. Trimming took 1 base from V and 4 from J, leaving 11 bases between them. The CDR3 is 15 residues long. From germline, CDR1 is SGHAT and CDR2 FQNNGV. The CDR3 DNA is TGTGCCAGCAGCTTAGGCCACTCGGGAGGAAACACCATATATTTT. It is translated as CASSLGHSGGNTIYF.

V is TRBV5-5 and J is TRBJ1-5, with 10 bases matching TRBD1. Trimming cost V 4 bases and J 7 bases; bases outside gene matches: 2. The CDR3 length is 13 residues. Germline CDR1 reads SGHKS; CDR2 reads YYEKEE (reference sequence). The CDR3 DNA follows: TGTGCCAGCAGCCGGGACAGGGGACAGCCCCAGCATTTT. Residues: CASSRDRGQPQHF.

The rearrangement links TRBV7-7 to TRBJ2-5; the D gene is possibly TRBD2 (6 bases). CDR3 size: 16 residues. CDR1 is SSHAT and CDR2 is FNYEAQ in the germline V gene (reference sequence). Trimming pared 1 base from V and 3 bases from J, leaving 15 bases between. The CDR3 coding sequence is TGTGCCAGCAGCTTAGGAGGAGCGGGTGGGGAAGAGACCCAGTACTTC. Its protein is CASSLGGAGGEETQYF.

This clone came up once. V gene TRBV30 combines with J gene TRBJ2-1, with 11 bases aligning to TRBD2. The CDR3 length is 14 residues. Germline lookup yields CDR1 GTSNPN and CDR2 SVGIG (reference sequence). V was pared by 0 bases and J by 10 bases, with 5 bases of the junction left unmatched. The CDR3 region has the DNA TGTGCCTGGAGTGTACTAGCGGGAGTAAGGGAGCAGTTCTTC. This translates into CAWSVLAGVREQFF.

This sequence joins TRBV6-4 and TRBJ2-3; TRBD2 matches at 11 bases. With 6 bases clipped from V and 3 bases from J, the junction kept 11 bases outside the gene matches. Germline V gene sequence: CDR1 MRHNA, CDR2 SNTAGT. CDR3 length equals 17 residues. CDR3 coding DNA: TGTGCCAGCAGCCCCCGGCTAGCGGGAGGAGATACAGATACGCAGTATTTT. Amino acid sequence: CASSPRLAGGDTDTQYF.

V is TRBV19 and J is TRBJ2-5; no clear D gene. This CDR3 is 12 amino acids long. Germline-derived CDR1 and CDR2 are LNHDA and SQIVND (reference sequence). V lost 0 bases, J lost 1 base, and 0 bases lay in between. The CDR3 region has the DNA TGTGCCAGTAGTATAGACCAAGAGACCCAGTACTTC. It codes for CASSIDQETQYF.

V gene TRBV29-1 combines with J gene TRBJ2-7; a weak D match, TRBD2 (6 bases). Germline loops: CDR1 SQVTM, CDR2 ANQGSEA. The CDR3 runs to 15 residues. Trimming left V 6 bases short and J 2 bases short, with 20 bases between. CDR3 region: CSVLFAGPSPYEQYF. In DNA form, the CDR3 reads TGCAGCGTCCTATTTGCGGGACCCTCCCCCTACGAGCAGTACTTC.

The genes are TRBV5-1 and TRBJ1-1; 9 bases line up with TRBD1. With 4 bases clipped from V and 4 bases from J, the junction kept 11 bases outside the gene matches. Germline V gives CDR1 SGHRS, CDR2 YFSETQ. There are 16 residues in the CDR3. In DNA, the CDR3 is TGCGCCAGCAGCGTACAGGGGGCCGGTTTTGGCACTGAAGCTTTCTTT. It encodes CASSVQGAGFGTEAFF.

In DNA form, the CDR3 reads TGTGCCAGCAGTGAGCAGCCCGAACTGAACACTGAAGCTTTCTTT. This codes for CASSEQPELNTEAFF. V gene TRBV6-4 combines with J gene TRBJ1-1, with no clear D. The CDR3 length is 15 residues. Germline V gene sequence: CDR1 MRHNA, CDR2 SNTAGT. V shed 3 bases and J shed 0 bases, with 11 bases lying between them.

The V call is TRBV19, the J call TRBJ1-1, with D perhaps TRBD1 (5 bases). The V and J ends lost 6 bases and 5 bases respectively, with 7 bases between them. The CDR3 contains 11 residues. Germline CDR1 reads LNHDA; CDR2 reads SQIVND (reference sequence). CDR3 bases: TGTGCCAGTAGCAGGGCAACTGAAGCTTTCTTT. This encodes CASSRATEAFF.

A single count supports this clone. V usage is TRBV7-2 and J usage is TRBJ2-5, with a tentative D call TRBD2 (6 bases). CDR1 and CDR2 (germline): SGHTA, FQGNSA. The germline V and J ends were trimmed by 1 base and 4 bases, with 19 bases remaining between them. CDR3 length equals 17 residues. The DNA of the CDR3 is TGTGCCAGCAGCTTAGGGGTCATCGCTAGCGTGGTAGAGACCCAGTACTTC. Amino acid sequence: CASSLGVIASVVETQYF.

In nucleotides, the CDR3 is TGTGCCAGCTCACCACCGGGACAATATACAGAGCAGTTCTTC. This translates into CASSPPGQYTEQFF. V usage is TRBV18 and J usage is TRBJ2-1; possibly TRBD1 for D (6 bases). The germline V and J ends were trimmed by 0 bases and 10 bases, with 13 bases remaining between them. Germline lookup yields CDR1 KGHSH and CDR2 LQKENI. This CDR3 has 14 residues.

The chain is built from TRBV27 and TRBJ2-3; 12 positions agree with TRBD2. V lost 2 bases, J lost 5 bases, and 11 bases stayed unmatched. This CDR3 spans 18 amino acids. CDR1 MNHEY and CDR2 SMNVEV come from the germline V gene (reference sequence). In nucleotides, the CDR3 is TGTGCCAGCAGTTTACTTGGACTAGCGGGAAAGGCGGAAGATACGCAGTATTTT. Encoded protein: CASSLLGLAGKAEDTQYF.

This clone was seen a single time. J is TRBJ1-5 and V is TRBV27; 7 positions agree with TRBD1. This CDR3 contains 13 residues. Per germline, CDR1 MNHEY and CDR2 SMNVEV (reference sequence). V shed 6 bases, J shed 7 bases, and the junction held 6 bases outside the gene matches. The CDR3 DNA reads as TGTGCCAGCAGATTCAGGGGGGAACAGCCCCAGCATTTT. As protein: CASRFRGEQPQHF.

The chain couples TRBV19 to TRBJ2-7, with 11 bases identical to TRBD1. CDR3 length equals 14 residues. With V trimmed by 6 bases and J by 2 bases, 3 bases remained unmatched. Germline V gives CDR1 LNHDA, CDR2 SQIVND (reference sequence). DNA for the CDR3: TGTGCCAGTAGACAGGACAGGGGGCCCTACGAGCAGTACTTC. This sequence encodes CASRQDRGPYEQYF.

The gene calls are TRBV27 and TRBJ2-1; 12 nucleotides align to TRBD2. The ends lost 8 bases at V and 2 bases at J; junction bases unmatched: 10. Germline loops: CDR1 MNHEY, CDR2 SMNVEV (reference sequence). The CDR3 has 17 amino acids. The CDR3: CASSSGLAGGTYNEQFF. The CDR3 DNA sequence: TGTGCCAGCTCATCAGGGCTAGCGGGAGGGACCTACAATGAGCAGTTCTTC.

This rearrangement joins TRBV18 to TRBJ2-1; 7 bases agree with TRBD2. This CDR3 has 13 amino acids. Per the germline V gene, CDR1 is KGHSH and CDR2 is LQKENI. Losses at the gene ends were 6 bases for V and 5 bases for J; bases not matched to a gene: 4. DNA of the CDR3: TGTGCCAGCTCCCAAGGGACTAACAATGAGCAGTTCTTC. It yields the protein CASSQGTNNEQFF.

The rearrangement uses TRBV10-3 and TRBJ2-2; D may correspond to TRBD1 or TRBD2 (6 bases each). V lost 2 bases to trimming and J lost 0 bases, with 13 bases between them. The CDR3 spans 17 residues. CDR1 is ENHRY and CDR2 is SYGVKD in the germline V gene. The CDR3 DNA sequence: TGTGCCATCAGTGAGGCGGGACACAACTCGAACACCGGGGAGCTGTTTTTT. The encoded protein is CAISEAGHNSNTGELFF.

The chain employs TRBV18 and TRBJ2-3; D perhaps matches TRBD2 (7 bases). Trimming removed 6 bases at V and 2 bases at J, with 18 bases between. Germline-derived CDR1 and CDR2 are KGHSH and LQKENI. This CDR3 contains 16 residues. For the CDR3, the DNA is TGTGCCAGCTCCCTCGGTGCGGGGGCGAACACAGATACGCAGTATTTT. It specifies CASSLGAGANTDTQYF.